This TCR beta chain came from a study of shared clonotypes between healthy human individuals. Overall study results and limits: Exclusively blood specimens were collected; tissue repertoires likely differ. The study generally estimated greater richness for naive than memory subsets.

Trimming shortened V by 6 bases and J by 1 base, and 13 bases separated the two germline ends. Per the germline V gene, CDR1 is SNHLY and CDR2 is FYNNEI. This CDR3 has 14 amino acids. Method: immunoSEQ multiplex PCR; TCRdb's copy keeps in-frame clones and lacks some. The sample carries about 2.4 million clones, 80% to 95% recorded once. A remark on this clone: Antigen unknown.

Sequencing was performed on naive CD4+ T cells from PBMCs. The subset denotes: CD45RA+ positively selected. The gene calls are TRBV2 and TRBJ2-7, with D perhaps given as TRBD1 or TRBD2 (5 bases each). The source is a man between 18 and 29 years old in good health. Some clones in this sample may be carry-over from other donors' samples. CDR3 sequence reads: CASRDRDGSYEQYF. The CDR3 region has the DNA TGTGCCAGCAGGGACCGGGACGGATCCTACGAGCAGTACTTC.